One sample yielded the 22 T cell receptor beta chains listed below, sequenced in a study of cytomegalovirus exposure and HLA in healthy donors. Primers for the PCR totalled 60 Vbeta and 13 Jbeta. Measured with immunoSEQ multiplex PCR; TCRdb has only the in-frame clones, and not every one. The sample consists of 150,000 to 200,000 clones, roughly 80% of them appearing once. The sequencing input was PBMCs. The receptors originated from a man in his forties or fifties in good health and CMV-seronegative.

V usage is TRBV2 and J usage is TRBJ2-5; 10 bases align to TRBD2. CDR1 is SNHLY and CDR2 is FYNNEI in the germline V gene. Germline trimming cut 4 bases from V and 5 bases from J; bases unmatched to any gene: 7. This CDR3 region has 15 residues. The CDR3 sequence: CASSVERGGQETQYF. CDR3 coding DNA: TGTGCCAGCAGTGTGGAGCGGGGGGGCCAGGAGACCCAGTACTTC.

The CDR3 nucleotides are TGTGCCAGTGATCCAGGGGGTTCTGGAAACACCATATATTTT. Translated: CASDPGGSGNTIYF. The rearrangement joins TRBV6-1 to TRBJ1-3, with TRBD1 matching over 7 bases. The CDR3 extends over 14 amino acids. CDR1 and CDR2 (germline): MNHNS, SASEGT. The junction had 6 bases not matched to a gene; V was cut back by 9 bases and J by 1 base.

The genes are TRBV19 and TRBJ1-1, with a weak D call TRBD1 (5 bases). This CDR3 spans 13 amino acids. V shed 10 bases and J shed 1 base, with 13 bases lying between them. Per the germline V gene, CDR1 is LNHDA and CDR2 is SQIVND (reference sequence). The CDR3 is CATQRGPNTEAFF. The CDR3 DNA reads as TGTGCCACCCAGCGGGGCCCGAACACTGAAGCTTTCTTT.

This clone appeared a single time. The rearrangement joins TRBV7-9 to TRBJ2-7; D not resolved. The CDR3 sequence is 13 residues long. Trimming took off 3 bases at V and 2 bases at J, with 8 bases between the two ends. CDR1 is SEHNR and CDR2 is FQNEAQ in the germline V gene (reference sequence). The CDR3 is CASSFGAAYEQYF. Here the CDR3 DNA reads TGTGCCAGCAGCTTTGGAGCCGCCTACGAGCAGTACTTC.

This clone has a handful of counts. The chain has TRBV9 and TRBJ2-7, with a tentative D call TRBD1 (6 bases). Trimming removed 0 bases from V and 2 bases from J, with 9 bases in between. The germline V gene encodes CDR1 SGDLS and CDR2 YYNGEE. The CDR3 is made up of 14 amino acids. The CDR3 region has the DNA TGTGCCAGCAGCGTAGCCGGGACAACCTACGAGCAGTACTTC. Residues: CASSVAGTTYEQYF. Full variable domain (outside the CDR3, taken from reference TRBV9 and TRBJ2-7): DSGVTQTPKHLITATGQRVTLRCSPRSGDLSVYWYQQSLDQGLQFLIQYYNGEERAKGNILERFSAQQFPDLHSELNLSSLELGDSALYFCASSVAGTTYEQYFGPGTRLTVT.

The chain joins TRBV19 to TRBJ2-7, with TRBD1 matching 9 bases. This CDR3 has 12 residues. Germline values: CDR1 LNHDA, CDR2 SQIVND (reference sequence). With 9 bases clipped from V and 5 bases from J, the junction kept 5 bases outside the gene matches. The CDR3 sequence: CASGDRVHEQYF. The CDR3 DNA is TGTGCCAGCGGGGACAGGGTCCACGAGCAGTACTTC.

The chain carries TRBV30 and TRBJ2-3; D is perhaps TRBD1 (6 bases). Trimming shortened V by 0 bases and J by 9 bases, and 10 bases separated the two germline ends. Germline CDR1 and CDR2: GTSNPN and SVGIG (reference sequence). This CDR3 region has 12 residues. CDR3 loop: CAWSVLRGTQYF. CDR3 nucleotide sequence: TGTGCCTGGAGTGTACTCAGGGGCACGCAGTATTTT.

This sequence joins TRBV9 and TRBJ2-7; TRBD1 might be the D (6 bases). CDR3 length: 13 residues. Germline V lookup: CDR1 SGDLS, CDR2 YYNGEE. Trimming shortened V by 3 bases and J by 0 bases, and 7 bases separated the two germline ends. The CDR3 region is CASSGDNSYEQYF. The CDR3 DNA reads as TGTGCCAGCAGCGGGGACAACTCCTACGAGCAGTACTTC. The full variable domain, in which reference TRBV9 and TRBJ2-7 provide the parts outside the CDR3, is DSGVTQTPKHLITATGQRVTLRCSPRSGDLSVYWYQQSLDQGLQFLIQYYNGEERAKGNILERFSAQQFPDLHSELNLSSLELGDSALYFCASSGDNSYEQYFGPGTRLTVT.

The rearrangement joins TRBV7-9 to TRBJ2-5; 10 nucleotides match TRBD2. V trimming: 3 bases; J trimming: 2 bases; junction bases outside the gene matches: 12. Germline V gives CDR1 SEHNR, CDR2 FQNEAQ (reference sequence). This CDR3 contains 18 residues. The CDR3 reads CASSFLAGAYEPQETQYF. The CDR3 DNA reads TGTGCCAGCAGCTTTCTAGCGGGGGCCTATGAGCCGCAAGAGACCCAGTACTTC.

The V call is TRBV27, the J call TRBJ1-1; 9 nucleotides match TRBD1. Trimming at V came to 3 bases and at J to 3 bases, leaving 2 bases not matched to a gene. CDR1 is MNHEY and CDR2 is SMNVEV in the germline V gene (reference sequence). This CDR3 contains 14 residues. CDR3 amino acids: CASSLDRGYTEAFF. The CDR3 DNA follows: TGTGCCAGCAGTTTGGACAGGGGTTACACTGAAGCTTTCTTT.

This sequence joins TRBV15 and TRBJ2-1; D is possibly TRBD2 (6 bases). V dropped 4 bases and J dropped 6 bases, with 10 bases sitting between them. Germline V gene sequence: CDR1 LNHNV, CDR2 YYDKDF (reference sequence). This CDR3 has 13 amino acids. For the CDR3, the DNA is TGTGCCACCAGCACCCCCGGGAGCAATGAGCAGTTCTTC. This codes for CATSTPGSNEQFF.

V usage is TRBV5-6 and J usage is TRBJ2-7, with 15 positions matching TRBD2. V lost 4 bases and J lost 0; bases outside the gene matches: 11. CDR3 length: 19 amino acids. CDR1 and CDR2 (germline): SGHDT, YYEEEE. CDR3 loop: CASSGTGLAGGYRSYEQYF. CDR3 coding DNA: TGTGCCAGCAGCGGAACGGGACTAGCGGGGGGTTACCGCTCCTACGAGCAGTACTTC. Drawing the rest from reference TRBV5-6 and TRBJ2-7, the complete variable domain is DAGVTQSPTHLIKTRGQQVTLRCSPKSGHDTVSWYQQALGQGPQFIFQYYEEEERQRGNFPDRFSGHQFPNYSSELNVNALLLGDSALYLCASSGTGLAGGYRSYEQYFGPGTRLTVT.

The J gene is TRBJ1-2, the V gene TRBV28; 9 nucleotides line up with TRBD1. V gave up 5 bases and J gave up 4 bases; unmatched junction bases: 11. This CDR3 has 16 amino acids. CDR1 MDHEN and CDR2 SYDVKM come from the germline V gene. The chain's CDR3 is CASSPGTGPMVYGYTF. CDR3 sequence (DNA): TGTGCCAGCAGTCCCGGGACAGGGCCGATGGTCTATGGCTACACCTTC.

This clone was counted between two and nine times. This chain joins TRBV4-3 and TRBJ2-3; 7 nucleotides line up with TRBD2. This CDR3 is 16 amino acids long. The junction had 6 bases not matched to a gene; V was cut back by 3 bases and J by 0 bases. Germline assignment: CDR1 LGHNA and CDR2 YSLEER. Written as DNA, the CDR3 is TGCGCCAGCAGCCAGGATGGGGGGGGGAGCACAGATACGCAGTATTTT. The encoded protein is CASSQDGGGSTDTQYF.

CDR3 bases: TGTGCCTGGACGACAGGTAATGGGCACAATCAGCCCCAGCATTTT. Its translation is CAWTTGNGHNQPQHF. V and J are TRBV30 and TRBJ1-5, with D tentatively TRBD1 (6 bases). Trimming stripped 4 bases from V and 3 bases from J, with 16 bases between. Germline CDR1 GTSNPN, CDR2 SVGIG (reference sequence). The CDR3 is made up of 15 amino acids.

The V call is TRBV11-2, the J call TRBJ2-5, with TRBD1 identical over 7 bases. Trimming cost V 6 bases and J 5 bases; bases outside gene matches: 0. CDR1 SGHAT and CDR2 FQNNGV come from the germline V gene. The CDR3 runs to 11 residues. CDR3 amino acids: CASRTGETQYF. CDR3 sequence (DNA): TGTGCCAGCAGGACAGGGGAGACCCAGTACTTC.

This clone turned up a few times. The J gene is TRBJ2-7, the V gene TRBV2, with 9 positions matching TRBD2. This CDR3 contains 12 residues. Per the germline V gene, CDR1 is SNHLY and CDR2 is FYNNEI. V lost 11 bases to trimming and J lost 3 bases; unmatched junction nucleotides: 5. CDR3: CAGRAGGYEQYF. The CDR3 nucleotides read TGTGCCGGTCGAGCGGGGGGCTACGAGCAGTACTTC.

This chain links TRBV6-6 with TRBJ1-1; 9 bases fit TRBD1. After removal of 5 bases from V and 11 bases from J, the junction contained 12 bases not matched to a gene. This CDR3 contains 14 residues. Germline values: CDR1 MNHNY, CDR2 SVGAGI (reference sequence). The CDR3 nucleotides read TGTGCCAGCAGTATGCTGGGACAGGGTGGAGAGGCTTTCTTT. This gives the protein CASSMLGQGGEAFF.

V gene TRBV6-5 combines with J gene TRBJ1-2; TRBD1 agrees at 7 bases. The trim removed 7 bases at V and 2 bases at J, leaving 10 bases unmatched. The CDR3 has 15 residues. Germline V gives CDR1 MNHEY, CDR2 SVGAGI. CDR3 in amino acids: CASTADRDANYGYTF. The DNA of the CDR3 is TGTGCCAGCACCGCCGACAGGGATGCCAACTATGGCTACACCTTC.

V gene TRBV29-1 combines with J gene TRBJ2-6, with TRBD1 as a possible D gene (6 bases). The CDR3 totals 13 residues. V lost 6 bases and J lost 8, with 14 bases in between. Germline CDR1 and CDR2: SQVTM and ANQGSEA. The CDR3 sequence is CSVRDMRTNVLTF. In DNA form, the CDR3 reads TGCAGCGTGAGGGACATGAGGACCAACGTCCTGACTTTC.

The J gene is TRBJ1-1, the V gene TRBV7-2, with D possibly being TRBD1 (6 bases). The CDR3 contains 15 residues. V was cut by 5 bases and J by 4 bases, with 17 bases left in between. Germline V lookup: CDR1 SGHTA, CDR2 FQGNSA. CDR3 in amino acids: CASSPGGQSPTEAFF. CDR3 in DNA: TGTGCCAGCAGCCCCGGCGGACAGTCTCCCACTGAAGCTTTCTTT.

The rearrangement joins TRBV14 to TRBJ2-2, with TRBD1 identical over 7 bases. J was trimmed by 7 bases and V by 5 bases; bases with no gene match: 4. The CDR3 has 13 residues. CDR1 and CDR2 from the germline V gene are SGHDN and FVKESK. CDR3 residues: CASSGTDFGELFF. In DNA form, the CDR3 reads TGTGCCAGCAGCGGGACAGACTTCGGGGAGCTGTTTTTT.